This T cell receptor (beta chain) stems from a study of CD8 T cells in Susac syndrome. Peripheral blood CD8+ and CD4+ T cells were profiled by TCR beta sequencing. The multiple sclerosis controls, all treatment-naive patients, had relapsing-remitting disease that was stable or active. TEMRA cells were FACS-enriched and CD8+ and CD4+ T cells negatively isolated. The CDR3 is made up of 14 amino acids. V dropped 2 bases and J dropped 4; count of bases not matched to a gene: 6. Germline V gives CDR1 GTSNPN, CDR2 SVGIG (reference sequence). When the RNA was reverse transcribed, random hexamers were used with an input of roughly 0.45 to 1 ug. immunoSEQ multiplex PCR amplified TCR beta CDR3 across 54 Vbeta, 13 Jbeta. TCRdb processed the immunoSEQ multiplex PCR reads anew with MiXCR; each CDR3 protein has one entry. The table lists about 430,000 distinct CDR3 sequences, around 85% of them singletons.

J is TRBJ2-7 and V is TRBV30; 9 positions match TRBD1. The sequenced material came from CD8+ T cells from PBMCs. The sequence derives from a human donor with multiple sclerosis. The CDR3 reads CAWSLGTGMYEQYF. DNA for the CDR3: TGTGCCTGGAGTCTCGGGACAGGGATGTACGAGCAGTACTTC. The whole variable domain, remainder taken from reference TRBV30 and TRBJ2-7, is SQTIHQWPATLVQPVGSPLSLECTVEGTSNPNLYWYRQAAGRGLQLLFYSVGIGQISSEVPQNLSASRPQDRQFILSSKKLLLSDSGFYLCAWSLGTGMYEQYFGPGTRLTVT.